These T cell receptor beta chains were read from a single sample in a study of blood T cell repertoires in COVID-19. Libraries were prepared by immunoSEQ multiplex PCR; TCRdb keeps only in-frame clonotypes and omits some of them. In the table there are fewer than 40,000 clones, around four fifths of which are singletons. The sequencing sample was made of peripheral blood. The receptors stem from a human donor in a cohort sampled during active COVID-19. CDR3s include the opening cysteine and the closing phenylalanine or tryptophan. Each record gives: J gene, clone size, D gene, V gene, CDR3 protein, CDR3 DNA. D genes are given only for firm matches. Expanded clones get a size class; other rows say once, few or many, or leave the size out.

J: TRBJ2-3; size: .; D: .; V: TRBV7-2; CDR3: CASSWSLTTDTQYF; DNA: TGTGCCAGCAGCTGGTCGCTAACCACAGATACGCAGTATTTT
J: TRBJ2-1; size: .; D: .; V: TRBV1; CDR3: CTSSQDWGTQDEQFF; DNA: TGCACCAGCAGCCAAGATTGGGGCACCCAGGATGAGCAGTTCTTC
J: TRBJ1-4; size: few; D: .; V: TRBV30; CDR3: CAWSSEGELFF; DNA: TGTGCCTGGAGCTCTGAGGGGGAACTGTTTTTT
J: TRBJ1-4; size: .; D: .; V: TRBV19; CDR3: CASTSRSGEGNEKLFF; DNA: TGTGCCAGTACCTCTAGGTCGGGAGAGGGGAATGAAAAACTGTTTTTT
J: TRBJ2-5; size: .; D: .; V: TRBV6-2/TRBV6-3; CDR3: CASSYMRVQETQYF; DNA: TGTGCCAGCAGTTATATGAGGGTCCAAGAGACCCAGTACTTC
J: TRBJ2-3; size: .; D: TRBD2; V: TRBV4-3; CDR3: CASSRAGQTDTQYF; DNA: TGCGCCAGCAGCAGAGCGGGGCAAACAGATACGCAGTATTTT
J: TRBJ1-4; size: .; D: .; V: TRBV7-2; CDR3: CASSLGRAYEKLFF; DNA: TGTGCCAGCAGCTTAGGCAGGGCTTATGAAAAACTGTTTTTT
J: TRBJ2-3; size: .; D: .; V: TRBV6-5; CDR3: CASSYSGSDTQYF; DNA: TGTGCCAGCAGTTACTCGGGCTCAGATACGCAGTATTTT
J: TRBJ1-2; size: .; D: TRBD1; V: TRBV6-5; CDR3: CASSYLRTGGSYGYTF; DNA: TGTGCCAGCAGTTACCTGAGGACAGGGGGGAGCTATGGCTACACCTTC
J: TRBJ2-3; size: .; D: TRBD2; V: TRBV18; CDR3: CASSPWTSGGTVTQYF; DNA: TGTGCCAGCTCACCATGGACTAGCGGGGGTACCGTTACGCAGTATTTT
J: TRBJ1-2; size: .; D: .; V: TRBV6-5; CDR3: CASSLTYGYTF; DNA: TGTGCCAGCAGCTTGACATATGGCTACACCTTC
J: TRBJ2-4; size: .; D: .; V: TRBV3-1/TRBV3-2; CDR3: CASAAKISPGPKGDIQYF; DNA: TGTGCCAGCGCAGCCAAGATTTCCCCGGGACCCAAGGGGGACATTCAGTACTTC
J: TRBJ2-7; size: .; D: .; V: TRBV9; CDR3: CASSVGSNSYEQYF; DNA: TGTGCCAGCAGCGTAGGCTCTAACTCCTACGAGCAGTACTTC
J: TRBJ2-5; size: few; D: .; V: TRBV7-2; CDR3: CASSLEGGKETQYF; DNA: TGTGCCAGCAGCTTAGAAGGCGGGAAAGAGACCCAGTACTTC
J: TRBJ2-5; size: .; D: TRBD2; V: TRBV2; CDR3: CASSTRASGETQYF; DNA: TGTGCCAGCAGCACCCGGGCTAGCGGAGAGACCCAGTACTTC
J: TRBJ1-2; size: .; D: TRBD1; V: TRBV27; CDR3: CASGWTGQGASYTF; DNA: TGTGCCAGCGGTTGGACGGGACAGGGGGCATCCTACACCTTC
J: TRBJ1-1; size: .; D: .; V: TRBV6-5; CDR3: CASSYSQGNTEAFF; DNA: TGTGCCAGCAGTTACTCACAGGGGAACACTGAAGCTTTCTTT
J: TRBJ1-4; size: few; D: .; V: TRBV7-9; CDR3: CASSRSGGEKLFF; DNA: TGTGCCAGCAGCAGGTCGGGAGGTGAAAAACTGTTTTTT
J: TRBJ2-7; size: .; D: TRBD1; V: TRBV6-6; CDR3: CASRGRGLGEQYF; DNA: TGTGCCAGCAGGGGAAGGGGGCTGGGGGAGCAGTACTTC
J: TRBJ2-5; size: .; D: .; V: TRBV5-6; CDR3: CASSPWDLQETQYF; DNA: TGTGCCAGCAGCCCATGGGACTTACAAGAGACCCAGTACTTC
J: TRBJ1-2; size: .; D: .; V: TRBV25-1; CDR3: CASSGESAYGYTF; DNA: TGTGCCAGCAGTGGAGAGAGCGCCTATGGCTACACCTTC
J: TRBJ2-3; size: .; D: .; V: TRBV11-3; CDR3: CASSLGLSTDTQYF; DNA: TGTGCCAGCAGCTTAGGACTTAGCACAGATACGCAGTATTTT
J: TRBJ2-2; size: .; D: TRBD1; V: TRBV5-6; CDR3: CASSPAAGGFSRELFF; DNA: TGTGCCAGCAGCCCCGCGGCAGGGGGCTTTAGCCGGGAGCTGTTTTTT
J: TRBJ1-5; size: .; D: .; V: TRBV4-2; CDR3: CASSQEPRTANQPQHF; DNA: TGTGCCAGCAGCCAGGAGCCCCGGACAGCAAATCAGCCCCAGCATTTT
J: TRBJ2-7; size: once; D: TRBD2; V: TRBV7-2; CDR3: CASSFQRGASYEQYF; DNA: TGTGCCAGCAGCTTCCAGCGGGGGGCCTCCTACGAGCAGTACTTC
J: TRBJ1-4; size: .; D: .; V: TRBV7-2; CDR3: CASSQGGNEKLFF; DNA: TGTGCCAGCAGTCAGGGTGGTAATGAAAAACTGTTTTTT
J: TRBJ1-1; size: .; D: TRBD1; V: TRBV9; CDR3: CASSSGQGTEAFF; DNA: TGTGCCAGCAGCTCAGGACAGGGCACTGAAGCTTTCTTT
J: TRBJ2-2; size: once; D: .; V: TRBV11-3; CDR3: CASSSGRETGELFF; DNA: TGTGCCAGCAGCTCGGGCCGGGAAACCGGGGAGCTGTTTTTT
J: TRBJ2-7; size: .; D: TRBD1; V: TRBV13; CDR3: CASNRQGAYEQYF; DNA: TGTGCCAGCAACAGGCAGGGGGCCTACGAGCAGTACTTC
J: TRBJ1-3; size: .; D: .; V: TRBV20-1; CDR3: CSASRENTIYF; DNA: TGCAGTGCTAGCAGGGAAAACACCATATATTTT
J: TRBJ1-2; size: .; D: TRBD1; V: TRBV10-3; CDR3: CAISGRQGALGYTF; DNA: TGTGCCATCAGTGGCCGACAGGGGGCCTTGGGCTACACCTTC
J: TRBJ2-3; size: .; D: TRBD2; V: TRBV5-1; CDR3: CASSSLVIGGGTTDTQYF; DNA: TGCGCCAGCAGCTCCCTGGTCATTGGCGGGGGGACCACAGATACGCAGTATTTT
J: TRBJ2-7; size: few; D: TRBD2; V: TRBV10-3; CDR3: CAISPRGGSSYEQYF; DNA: TGTGCCATCAGTCCCCGGGGGGGCAGCTCCTACGAGCAGTACTTC
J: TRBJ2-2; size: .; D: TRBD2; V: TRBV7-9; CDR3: CASFGLAGGPSTGELFF; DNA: TGTGCCAGCTTCGGACTAGCGGGGGGGCCCAGCACCGGGGAGCTGTTTTTT
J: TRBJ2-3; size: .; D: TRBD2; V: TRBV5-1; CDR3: CASSPGLAPTDTQYF; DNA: TGCGCCAGCAGCCCGGGACTAGCCCCCACAGATACGCAGTATTTT
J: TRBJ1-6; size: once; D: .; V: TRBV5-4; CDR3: CASSPQGRANSPLHF; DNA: TGTGCCAGCAGCCCGCAGGGGCGTGCGAATTCACCCCTCCACTTT
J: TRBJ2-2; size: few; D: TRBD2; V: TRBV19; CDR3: CASSIMGGSGELFF; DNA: TGTGCCAGTAGTATAATGGGGGGGAGCGGGGAGCTGTTTTTT
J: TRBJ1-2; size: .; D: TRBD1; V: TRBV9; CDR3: CASSPGQGASGYTF; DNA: TGTGCCAGCAGCCCCGGACAGGGGGCGAGTGGCTACACCTTC
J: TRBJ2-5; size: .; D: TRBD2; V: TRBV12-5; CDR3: CASLAGGSETQYF; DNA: TGTGCTAGTCTAGCGGGGGGGTCTGAGACCCAGTACTTC
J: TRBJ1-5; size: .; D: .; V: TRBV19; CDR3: CASSIVGRGAQPQHF; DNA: TGTGCCAGTAGTATAGTTGGCAGGGGAGCTCAGCCCCAGCATTTT
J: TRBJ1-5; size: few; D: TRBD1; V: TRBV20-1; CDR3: CSASGGQGDWYQPQHF; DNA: TGCAGTGCTAGTGGGGGACAGGGGGATTGGTATCAGCCCCAGCATTTT
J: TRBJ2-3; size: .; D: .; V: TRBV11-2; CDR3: CASSLTYRSGDTQYF; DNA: TGTGCCAGCAGCCTTACCTACCGGAGCGGGGATACGCAGTATTTT
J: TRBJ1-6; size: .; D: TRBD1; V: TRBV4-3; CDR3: CASSQEQGGTLHF; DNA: TGCGCCAGCAGCCAAGAGCAGGGGGGCACCCTCCACTTT